A single sample is the source of the 3 T cell receptor beta chains below, sequenced in a study of spatial heterogeneity in lung cancer. TCRdb reprocessed the 5' RACE reads with MiXCR, giving one entry per CDR3 protein. Found here are more than 2,500 distinct CDR3 sequences, under 7% of them singletons; the top ten hold about 30%. Notes on the study in general: Tumors with more nonsynonymous mutations had more expanded intratumoral alpha and beta TCRs.

Stated time point: sample taken at primary tumor resection. No antigen has been identified for these receptors. Source: lung tumor tissue, taken at surgery. The receptors were sampled from a male donor with early-stage non-small cell lung cancer.

This clonotype is categorized as medium-sized. The rearrangement uses TRBV20-1 and TRBJ2-7; a possible D gene is TRBD1 (6 bases). From germline, CDR1 is DFQATT and CDR2 SNEGSKA (reference sequence). The CDR3 spans 14 residues. Trimming left V 3 bases short and J 0 bases short, with 12 bases between. DNA for the CDR3: TGCAGTGCTAGCTCAAACAGGGCCTCCTACGAGCAGTACTTC. This gives the protein CSASSNRASYEQYF.

This clonotype counts as medium-sized. This chain joins TRBV4-1 and TRBJ1-4; maybe TRBD1 (6 bases). Germline V gives CDR1 MGHRA, CDR2 YSYEKL. CDR3 length equals 21 residues. V lost 0 bases and J lost 8, with 31 bases in between. The CDR3 sequence: CASSQEGRRSSLGARDEKLFF. CDR3 DNA: TGCGCCAGCAGCCAAGAGGGGCGGCGTTCATCTTTGGGGGCGCGGGACGAAAAACTGTTTTTT.

This chain connects TRBV10-3 to TRBJ2-1, with 8 nucleotides matching TRBD2. The germline V gene has CDR1 ENHRY and CDR2 SYGVKD. The CDR3 sequence is 14 residues long. The CDR3 loop reads CVTTGGGGYNEQFF. CDR3 sequence (DNA): TGTGTCACGACCGGCGGCGGGGGGTACAATGAGCAGTTCTTC.